This TCR beta chain was obtained from a study of blood T cell repertoires in COVID-19. At the level of the study: The United States, Italy and Spain were the sources of the acute and convalescent COVID-19 samples.

Source study methods: By means of reference gene primer amplification, nucleated cell counts were estimated. The table came from immunoSEQ multiplex PCR; TCRdb's copy has only in-frame clones and leaves some out. D and trimming come from the DNA, and the V and J calls and clone size come from that table. Of 30,000 to 40,000 clones in the sample, around nine tenths were seen once. This clone has just one count. Material for sequencing was peripheral blood. The sequence was obtained from a human donor with active COVID-19. The donor label of this sample is uncertain.

CDR3 bases: TGTGCCAGCAGCCAATACTCCGGGACAGGGGCGCAAGAGACCCAGTACTTC. Protein: CASSQYSGTGAQETQYF. This sequence joins TRBV14 and TRBJ2-5; 10 bases are shared with TRBD1. The CDR3 is made up of 17 amino acids. Germline lookup yields CDR1 SGHDN and CDR2 FVKESK. V trimming: 2 bases; J trimming: 2 bases; junction bases outside the gene matches: 8.